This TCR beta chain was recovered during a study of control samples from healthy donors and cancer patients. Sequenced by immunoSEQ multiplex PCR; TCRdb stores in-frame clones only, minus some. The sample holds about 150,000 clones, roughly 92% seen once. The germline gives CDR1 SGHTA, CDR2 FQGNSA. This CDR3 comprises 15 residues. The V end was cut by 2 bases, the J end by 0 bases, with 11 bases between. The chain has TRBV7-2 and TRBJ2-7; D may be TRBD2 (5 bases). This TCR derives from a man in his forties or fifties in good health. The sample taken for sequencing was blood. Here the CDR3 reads CASSLKIRGSYEQYF. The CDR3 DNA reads TGTGCCAGCAGCTTAAAAATACGGGGCTCCTACGAGCAGTACTTC.